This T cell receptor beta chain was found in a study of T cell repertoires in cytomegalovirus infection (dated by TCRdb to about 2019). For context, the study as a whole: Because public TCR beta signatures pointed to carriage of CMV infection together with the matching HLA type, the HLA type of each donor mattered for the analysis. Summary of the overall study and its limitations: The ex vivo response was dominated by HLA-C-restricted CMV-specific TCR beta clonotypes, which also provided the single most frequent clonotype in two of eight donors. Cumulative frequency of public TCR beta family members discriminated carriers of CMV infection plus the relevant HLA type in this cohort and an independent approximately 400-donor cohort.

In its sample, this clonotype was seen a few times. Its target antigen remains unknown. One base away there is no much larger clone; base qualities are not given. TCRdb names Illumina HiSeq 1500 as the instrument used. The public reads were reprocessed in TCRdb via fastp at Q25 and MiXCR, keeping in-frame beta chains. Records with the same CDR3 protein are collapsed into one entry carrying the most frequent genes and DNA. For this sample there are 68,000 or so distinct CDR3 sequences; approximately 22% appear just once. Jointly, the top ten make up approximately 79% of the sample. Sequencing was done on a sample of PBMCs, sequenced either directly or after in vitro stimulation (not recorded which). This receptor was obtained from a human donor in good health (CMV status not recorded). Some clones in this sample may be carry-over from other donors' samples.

Here the CDR3 is given as CASRRAGGTTQETQYF. Read as DNA, the sequence is TGTGCCAGCAGGAGGGCGGGAGGGACTACTCAAGAGACCCAGTACTTC. The chain is encoded by TRBV2 joined to TRBJ2-5, and 9 junction bases match TRBD2. CDR1 and CDR2, per the germline V gene, are SNHLY and FYNNEI. Trimming takes 6 bases off V and 2 bases off J; junction bases not matched to a gene: 10. The CDR3 has 16 amino acids, counting the end cysteine and phenylalanine. Just CDR3 DNA is preserved here, 48 bases in frame from base 1.